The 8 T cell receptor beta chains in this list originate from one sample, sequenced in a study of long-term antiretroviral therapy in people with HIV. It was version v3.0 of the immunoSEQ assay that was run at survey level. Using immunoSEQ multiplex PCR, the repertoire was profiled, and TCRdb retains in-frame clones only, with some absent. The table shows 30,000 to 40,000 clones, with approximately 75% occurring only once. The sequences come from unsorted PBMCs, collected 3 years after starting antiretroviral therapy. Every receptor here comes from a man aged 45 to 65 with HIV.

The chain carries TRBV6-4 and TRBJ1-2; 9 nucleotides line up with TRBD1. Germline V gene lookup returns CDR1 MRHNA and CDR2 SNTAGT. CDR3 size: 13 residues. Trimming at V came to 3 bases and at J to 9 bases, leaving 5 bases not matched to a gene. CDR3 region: CASSEDRGGSYTF. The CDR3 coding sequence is TGTGCCAGCAGTGAGGACAGGGGCGGGAGCTACACCTTC.

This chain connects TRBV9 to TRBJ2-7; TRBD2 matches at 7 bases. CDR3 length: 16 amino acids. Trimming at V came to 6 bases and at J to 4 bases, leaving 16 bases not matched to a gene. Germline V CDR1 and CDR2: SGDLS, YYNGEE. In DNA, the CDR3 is TGTGCCAGCACCCTAGGGGCGGGAGAAGGAATGTACGAGCAGTACTTC. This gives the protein CASTLGAGEGMYEQYF. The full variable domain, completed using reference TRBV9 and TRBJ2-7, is DSGVTQTPKHLITATGQRVTLRCSPRSGDLSVYWYQQSLDQGLQFLIQYYNGEERAKGNILERFSAQQFPDLHSELNLSSLELGDSALYFCASTLGAGEGMYEQYFGPGTRLTVT.

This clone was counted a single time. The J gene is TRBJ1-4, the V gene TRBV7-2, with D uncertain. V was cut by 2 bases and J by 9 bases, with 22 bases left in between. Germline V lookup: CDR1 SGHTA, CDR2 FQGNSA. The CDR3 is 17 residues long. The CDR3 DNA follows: TGTGCCAGCAGCTTAACCGCGGTGCACATCTTTCATAAAAAACTGTTTTTT. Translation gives CASSLTAVHIFHKKLFF. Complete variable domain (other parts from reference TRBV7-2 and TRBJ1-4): GAGVSQSPSNKVTEKGKDVELRCDPISGHTALYWYRQSLGQGLEFLIYFQGNSAPDKSGLPSDRFSAERTGGSVSTLTIQRTQQEDSAVYLCASSLTAVHIFHKKLFFGSGTQLSVL.

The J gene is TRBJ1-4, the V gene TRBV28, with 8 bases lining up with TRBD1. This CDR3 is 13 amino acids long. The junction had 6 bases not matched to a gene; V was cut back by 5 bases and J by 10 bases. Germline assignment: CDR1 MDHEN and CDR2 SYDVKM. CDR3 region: CASSPQGEGKLFF. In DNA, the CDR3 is TGTGCCAGCAGTCCACAGGGGGAAGGAAAACTGTTTTTT.

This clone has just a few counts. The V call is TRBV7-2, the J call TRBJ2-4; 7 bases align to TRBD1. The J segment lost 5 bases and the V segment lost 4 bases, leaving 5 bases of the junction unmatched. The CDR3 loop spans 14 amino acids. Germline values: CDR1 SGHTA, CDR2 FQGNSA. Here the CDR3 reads CASSYRTGENIQYF. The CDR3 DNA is TGTGCCAGCAGCTACCGGACAGGAGAAAACATTCAGTACTTC.

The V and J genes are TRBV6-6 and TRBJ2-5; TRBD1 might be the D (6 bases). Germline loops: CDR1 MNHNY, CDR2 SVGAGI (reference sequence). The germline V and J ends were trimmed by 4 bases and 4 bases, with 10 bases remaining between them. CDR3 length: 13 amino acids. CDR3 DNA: TGTGCCAGCAGTTTGGACAGCATAGAGACCCAGTACTTC. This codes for CASSLDSIETQYF.

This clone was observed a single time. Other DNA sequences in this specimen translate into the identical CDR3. This CDR3 is CSVGDRVTDTQYF. The CDR3 DNA reads as TGCAGCGTTGGGGACAGAGTTACAGATACGCAGTATTTT. The rearrangement joins TRBV29-1 to TRBJ2-3; 7 bases fit TRBD1. The J segment lost 3 bases and the V segment lost 4 bases, leaving 4 bases of the junction unmatched. Germline lookup yields CDR1 SQVTM and CDR2 ANQGSEA. CDR3 size: 13 residues.

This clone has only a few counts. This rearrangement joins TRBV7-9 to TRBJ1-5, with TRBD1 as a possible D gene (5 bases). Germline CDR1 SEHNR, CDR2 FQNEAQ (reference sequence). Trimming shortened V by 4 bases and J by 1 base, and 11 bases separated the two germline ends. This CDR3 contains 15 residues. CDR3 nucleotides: TGTGCCAGCAGCTCCTCTTGGGGCAGCAATCAGCCCCAGCATTTT. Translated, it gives CASSSSWGSNQPQHF. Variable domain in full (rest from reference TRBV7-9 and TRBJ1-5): DTGVSQNPRHKITKRGQNVTFRCDPISEHNRLYWYRQTLGQGPEFLTYFQNEAQLEKSRLLSDRFSAERPKGSFSTLEIQRTEQGDSAMYLCASSSSWGSNQPQHFGDGTRLSIL.